Presented here are 29 T cell receptor beta chains from one specimen sequenced in a study of T cell responses to AZD1222 COVID-19 vaccine. Produced via immunoSEQ multiplex PCR; TCRdb's table is partial and in-frame only. This sample has more than 95,000 clones, with 90% found just once. The sample here was peripheral blood, taken on day 0 of MenACWY control vaccination. Receptors originate from an adult in good health.

The J gene is TRBJ1-2, the V gene TRBV19; 7 bases align to TRBD1. V was pared by 3 bases and J by 3 bases, with 7 bases of the junction left unmatched. The CDR3 is 15 amino acids. Germline CDR1 is LNHDA and CDR2 is SQIVND (reference sequence). DNA of the CDR3: TGTGCCAGTAGTATCCTTTTTCAGGGGGACTATGGCTACACCTTC. Amino acids: CASSILFQGDYGYTF.

The rearrangement links TRBV7-9 to TRBJ2-2; D remains unclear. The germline gives CDR1 SEHNR, CDR2 FQNEAQ (reference sequence). V dropped 5 bases and J dropped 1 base, with 8 bases sitting between them. The CDR3 extends over 14 amino acids. CDR3 loop: CASSPSGNTGELFF. CDR3 DNA: TGTGCCAGCAGCCCGTCAGGGAACACCGGGGAGCTGTTTTTT.

The chain is built from TRBV7-3 and TRBJ2-5, with 11 bases identical to TRBD1. V was clipped by 5 bases and J by 5 bases; unmatched bases: 10. Germline V CDR1 and CDR2: SGHTA, FQGTGA. The CDR3 has 16 residues. CDR3 sequence: CASSAGTGGKGETQYF. The DNA for the CDR3 is TGTGCCAGCAGCGCCGGGACAGGGGGAAAGGGGGAGACCCAGTACTTC.

The V call is TRBV21-1, the J call TRBJ2-1; the D call of TRBD1 is as the table states it, not checked on the DNA. TRBV21-1 is classified as a pseudogene. The CDR3 is 15 residues long. The DNA of the CDR3 is TGTGCCAGCAGCAAAGCGCCGAGACAGTACAATGAGCAGTTCTTC. Its protein product is CASSKAPRQYNEQFF.

This clone was picked up one time. J is TRBJ1-1 and V is TRBV2; D ambiguous. CDR1 SNHLY and CDR2 FYNNEI come from the germline V gene. Between the trimmed V and J ends, which lost 4 bases and 5 bases, there was a span of 5 bases. CDR3 length equals 11 residues. The CDR3 sequence is CASSVVTEAFF. CDR3 nucleotide sequence: TGTGCCAGCAGTGTGGTGACTGAAGCTTTCTTT.

The chain uses TRBV9 and TRBJ1-1, with a weak D call TRBD1 (6 bases). The CDR3 is 18 residues long. Trimming pared 1 base from V and 1 base from J, leaving 20 bases between. The germline CDR1 and CDR2 sequences are SGDLS and YYNGEE. Written as DNA, the CDR3 is TGTGCCAGCAGCGTACTGTACGGACAGCCATACAGGAACACTGAAGCTTTCTTT. It codes for CASSVLYGQPYRNTEAFF.

V usage is TRBV6-6 and J usage is TRBJ2-1, with D tentatively TRBD1 (6 bases). This CDR3 spans 12 amino acids. The V and J ends lost 5 bases and 9 bases respectively, with 11 bases between them. CDR1 and CDR2 from the germline V gene are MNHNY and SVGAGI (reference sequence). This chain's CDR3 is CASSTTGSEQFF. In nucleotides, the CDR3 is TGTGCCAGCAGTACTACAGGGTCTGAGCAGTTCTTC.

The rearrangement uses TRBV18 and TRBJ1-1, with a weak D call TRBD1 (5 bases). Trimming cost V 5 bases and J 4 bases, with 11 bases left between them. CDR1 is KGHSH, CDR2 LQKENI, per germline. The CDR3 runs to 13 residues. The CDR3 loop is CASSSGGGTEAFF. The CDR3 region has the DNA TGTGCCAGCTCATCGGGGGGAGGCACTGAAGCTTTCTTT. The full variable domain, its missing parts supplied by reference TRBV18 and TRBJ1-1, is NAGVMQNPRHLVRRRGQEARLRCSPMKGHSHVYWYRQLPEEGLKFMVYLQKENIIDESGMPKERFSAEFPKEGPSILRIQQVVRGDSAAYFCASSSGGGTEAFFGQGTRLTVV.

This sequence joins TRBV4-1 and TRBJ1-4; D unresolved. This CDR3 has 15 residues. Germline CDR1 MGHRA, CDR2 YSYEKL. V was trimmed by 1 base and J by 7 bases, leaving 13 bases between them. CDR3: CASSQVPGSSEKLFF. CDR3 sequence (DNA): TGCGCCAGCAGCCAAGTACCGGGATCGAGTGAAAAACTGTTTTTT.

CDR3 DNA sequence: TGTGCCAGCAGGGGGGACACTTACGAGCAGTACTTC. This sequence encodes CASRGDTYEQYF. The chain links TRBV2 to TRBJ2-7; the D gene is possibly TRBD1 (6 bases). The germline V gene has CDR1 SNHLY and CDR2 FYNNEI. The CDR3 loop spans 12 amino acids. V shed 6 bases and J shed 4 bases, with 10 bases lying between them.

The chain couples TRBV6-5 to TRBJ1-5; unclear D gene. V was pared by 7 bases and J by 2 bases, with 12 bases between. The CDR3 is 14 residues long. Germline CDR1 and CDR2: MNHEY and SVGAGI. This CDR3 reads CASMMTWGNQPQHF. The CDR3 nucleotides are TGTGCCAGCATGATGACATGGGGCAATCAGCCCCAGCATTTT.

V gene TRBV19 combines with J gene TRBJ1-5, with D unresolved. Germline V gene data show CDR1 as LNHDA and CDR2 as SQIVND (reference sequence). The CDR3 covers 15 residues. The V and J ends lost 1 base and 3 bases respectively, with 10 bases between them. The CDR3 region is CASSIGQAFNQPQHF. DNA of the CDR3: TGTGCCAGTAGTATAGGGCAGGCTTTCAATCAGCCCCAGCATTTT.

This chain uses TRBV19 with TRBJ1-2; 8 positions match TRBD1. This CDR3 region has 17 residues. Trimming took 5 bases from V and 1 from J; bases not matched to a gene: 12. In germline, CDR1 is LNHDA, CDR2 SQIVND (reference sequence). CDR3 bases: TGTGCCAGTAGTCCGCGGACAGGGCCGACTGTTAACTATGGCTACACCTTC. Encoded protein: CASSPRTGPTVNYGYTF.

The chain links TRBV24-1 to TRBJ2-3; D remains unclear. Trimming cost V 7 bases and J 2 bases, with 6 bases left between them. This CDR3 spans 12 amino acids. CDR1 and CDR2 (germline): KGHDR, SFDVKD. As DNA, the CDR3 is TGTGCCACCAGGTCAGACACAGATACGCAGTATTTT. Amino acids: CATRSDTDTQYF.

The chain employs TRBV29-1 and TRBJ1-2; D is undetermined. Trimming removed 0 bases at V and 6 bases at J, with 8 bases between. CDR3 length: 12 residues. Per germline, CDR1 SQVTM and CDR2 ANQGSEA. CDR3 nucleotide sequence: TGCAGCGTTGAAGATCTAGGTGATGGCTACACCTTC. It translates to CSVEDLGDGYTF.

This rearrangement joins TRBV11-2 to TRBJ2-1; TRBD2 aligns across 8 bases. The J segment lost 3 bases and the V segment lost 5 bases, leaving 9 bases of the junction unmatched. CDR3 size: 16 residues. Germline V lookup: CDR1 SGHAT, CDR2 FQNNGV. The CDR3: CASSLSGSVFYNEQFF. In DNA, the CDR3 is TGTGCCAGCAGCCTCAGCGGGAGCGTTTTCTACAATGAGCAGTTCTTC.

This sequence joins TRBV29-1 and TRBJ1-2; 10 positions agree with TRBD1. V shed 6 bases, J shed 5 bases, and the junction held 6 bases outside the gene matches. The CDR3 extends over 13 amino acids. Germline V gives CDR1 SQVTM, CDR2 ANQGSEA. The DNA of the CDR3 is TGCAGCGTCGCGCGGGGACAGGGGTATGGCTACACCTTC. Amino acid sequence: CSVARGQGYGYTF.

This sequence joins TRBV18 and TRBJ1-6; D is undetermined. The CDR3 is 14 amino acids. V shed 4 bases and J shed 13 bases, with 17 bases lying between them. Germline V gene sequence: CDR1 KGHSH, CDR2 LQKENI. The CDR3 nucleotides are TGTGCCAGCTCACGGAATCCGGAAGTGGCGCCCCTCCACTTT. It specifies CASSRNPEVAPLHF.

This chain connects TRBV19 to TRBJ2-1, with 11 bases aligning to TRBD1. This CDR3 has 16 residues. Germline CDR1 and CDR2: LNHDA and SQIVND (reference sequence). The trim removed 6 bases at V and 4 bases at J, leaving 8 bases unmatched. The CDR3 is CASSGLGTGGYNEQFF. The CDR3 DNA is TGTGCCAGTAGCGGCCTCGGGACAGGGGGTTACAATGAGCAGTTCTTC.

This chain links TRBV19 with TRBJ1-6; TRBD1 might be the D (6 bases). The CDR3 has 16 amino acids. Germline CDR1 and CDR2: LNHDA and SQIVND (reference sequence). V gave up 6 bases and J gave up 0 bases, with 12 bases separating them. CDR3 nucleotide sequence: TGTGCCAGTAGCCGGGACACCAGCTCCTATAATTCACCCCTCCACTTT. Protein: CASSRDTSSYNSPLHF. The full variable domain, completed using reference TRBV19 and TRBJ1-6, is DGGITQSPKYLFRKEGQNVTLSCEQNLNHDAMYWYRQDPGQGLRLIYYSQIVNDFQKGDIAEGYSVSREKKESFPLTVTSAQKNPTAFYLCASSRDTSSYNSPLHFGNGTRLTVT.

V is TRBV7-9 and J is TRBJ2-7, with D possibly being TRBD2 (6 bases). With 7 bases removed from V and 5 bases from J, the gap between germline ends came to 21 bases. From germline, CDR1 is SEHNR and CDR2 FQNEAQ (reference sequence). The CDR3 has 15 amino acids. Written as DNA, the CDR3 is TGTGCCAGCACCCATAGCGAGGCGGGGTTTGACGAGCAGTACTTC. This sequence encodes CASTHSEAGFDEQYF.

V usage is TRBV11-2 and J usage is TRBJ1-6, with D unresolved. Trimming shortened V by 2 bases and J by 0 bases, and 17 bases separated the two germline ends. This CDR3 is 19 amino acids long. CDR1 and CDR2 (germline): SGHAT, FQNNGV. Here the CDR3 reads CASSLIERKGYSYNSPLHF. CDR3 DNA sequence: TGTGCCAGCAGCTTAATCGAAAGGAAAGGGTACTCCTATAATTCACCCCTCCACTTT.

J is TRBJ2-1 and V is TRBV7-2, with D possibly TRBD2 on 5 matching bases. The CDR3 extends over 12 amino acids. V was trimmed by 5 bases and J by 7 bases, leaving 9 bases between them. Germline CDR1 reads SGHTA; CDR2 reads FQGNSA. The CDR3 region has the DNA TGTGCCAGCAGCACCCGGGGTAATGAGCAGTTCTTC. Translation: CASSTRGNEQFF.

The J gene is TRBJ1-1, the V gene TRBV2; D ambiguous. This CDR3 is built from 13 residues. Trimming shortened V by 1 base and J by 0 bases, and 3 bases separated the two germline ends. In germline, CDR1 is SNHLY, CDR2 FYNNEI. The CDR3 nucleotides read TGTGCCAGCAGTGAAGAGGTGAACACTGAAGCTTTCTTT. The encoded protein is CASSEEVNTEAFF. The full variable domain, completed using reference TRBV2 and TRBJ1-1, is EPEVTQTPSHQVTQMGQEVILRCVPISNHLYFYWYRQILGQKVEFLVSFYNNEISEKSEIFDDQFSVERPDGSNFTLKIRSTKLEDSAMYFCASSEEVNTEAFFGQGTRLTVV.

The CDR3 loop reads CSASGVTSYEQYV. For the CDR3, the DNA is TGCAGTGCTAGTGGGGTGACCTCCTACGAGCAGTACGTC. The chain recombines TRBV20-1 with TRBJ2-7, with D unresolved. Trimming pared 3 bases from V and 0 bases from J, leaving 9 bases between. This CDR3 contains 13 residues. The germline V gene encodes CDR1 DFQATT and CDR2 SNEGSKA (reference sequence).

V and J are TRBV15 and TRBJ2-5, with TRBD1 identical over 9 bases. The CDR3 runs 14 residues. Germline loops: CDR1 LNHNV, CDR2 YYDKDF (reference sequence). The junction had 6 bases not matched to a gene; V was cut back by 8 bases and J by 2 bases. Here the CDR3 DNA reads TGTGCCACCGAGCTGGGACAGGGACAAGAGACCCAGTACTTC. Translated, it gives CATELGQGQETQYF.

The chain has TRBV28 and TRBJ1-5; D possibly corresponds to TRBD1 (6 bases). The CDR3 runs to 16 residues. The V gene's germline CDR1 is MDHEN and CDR2 SYDVKM. Between the trimmed V and J ends, which lost 8 bases and 0 bases, there was a span of 17 bases. The CDR3: CASRSPGQYSNQPQHF. The CDR3 nucleotides are TGTGCCAGCCGATCACCTGGACAGTATAGCAATCAGCCCCAGCATTTT.

With regard to this clone: The same CDR3 arises from other DNA sequences in this sample as well. The rearrangement joins TRBV24-1 to TRBJ2-5, with D possibly matching TRBD2 (5 bases). Looked up from germline, CDR1 is KGHDR and CDR2 is SFDVKD. The CDR3 sequence is 14 residues long. Between the trimmed V and J ends, which lost 4 bases and 4 bases, there was a span of 12 bases. For the CDR3, the DNA is TGTGCCACCAGTGACCCGGGAAGGGCAGAGACCCAGTACTTC. It specifies CATSDPGRAETQYF.

The rearrangement uses TRBV28 and TRBJ1-2, with 7 positions matching TRBD1. Per germline, CDR1 MDHEN and CDR2 SYDVKM. This CDR3 is built from 18 residues. V was pared by 6 bases and J by 0 bases, with 16 bases of the junction left unmatched. The CDR3 DNA follows: TGTGCCAGCAGATCGAATATTCCGGGACAGACAGCTAACTATGGCTACACCTTC. This codes for CASRSNIPGQTANYGYTF.